Presented here are 12 T cell receptor beta chains from one specimen sequenced in a study of cytomegalovirus exposure and HLA in healthy donors. Assay used: immunoSEQ multiplex PCR; TCRdb lists only in-frame clones, some missing. This table holds about 200,000 clones, 81% found once. Sequencing input: PBMCs. The origin of the receptors is a woman in her thirties in good health and CMV-seronegative.

The genes are TRBV5-1 and TRBJ1-2, with 9 bases fitting TRBD1. Germline CDR1 is SGHRS and CDR2 is YFSETQ. The CDR3 has 15 residues. J was trimmed by 4 bases and V by 4 bases; bases with no gene match: 8. The chain's CDR3 is CASSGTGKSGYGYTF. The CDR3 nucleotides are TGCGCCAGCAGCGGGACAGGGAAGTCGGGCTATGGCTACACCTTC.

This clone was detected a few times. The V and J genes are TRBV6-5 and TRBJ1-2; 7 bases align to TRBD1. Germline V CDR1 and CDR2: MNHEY, SVGAGI. This CDR3 contains 13 residues. With V trimmed by 9 bases and J by 0 bases, 4 bases remained unmatched. The CDR3, as DNA: TGTGCCAGTTGGACAGGAACTAACTATGGCTACACCTTC. This encodes CASWTGTNYGYTF.

The V call is TRBV5-1, the J call TRBJ2-7; TRBD2 agrees at 14 bases. This CDR3 has 16 amino acids. Trimming cost V 2 bases and J 7 bases; bases outside gene matches: 8. In germline, CDR1 is SGHRS, CDR2 YFSETQ. The CDR3 DNA reads as TGCGCCAGCAGCTTAACCGGGACTAGCGGGGGCCTTGAGCAGTACTTC. Translation gives CASSLTGTSGGLEQYF.

The V gene is TRBV12-5, the J gene TRBJ2-5; 9 bases fit TRBD2. CDR1 is LGHNT, CDR2 FRNRAP, per germline. Unmatched junction bases numbered 7, after V lost 5 bases and J lost 3 bases. The CDR3 is made up of 15 amino acids. CDR3 nucleotides: TGTGCTAGTGGTGTCCCAGGCGGGAGGGAAGAGACCCAGTACTTC. It translates to CASGVPGGREETQYF.

The rearrangement links TRBV5-6 to TRBJ1-1; TRBD1 matches at 8 bases. The CDR3 has 15 residues. Germline loops: CDR1 SGHDT, CDR2 YYEEEE. J lost 1 base, V lost 3 bases, and 5 bases had no gene match. CDR3 sequence (DNA): TGTGCCAGCAGCTCATACAGGGGGGCGAACACTGAAGCTTTCTTT. Amino acids: CASSSYRGANTEAFF.

This sequence joins TRBV27 and TRBJ2-1, with D possibly TRBD2 on 6 matching bases. V lost 4 bases, J lost 0 bases, and 10 bases lay in between. Germline lookup yields CDR1 MNHEY and CDR2 SMNVEV (reference sequence). CDR3 length: 15 amino acids. The CDR3 region has the DNA TGTGCCAGCAGTTCGGGACTTAGCTCCTACAATGAGCAGTTCTTC. This translates into CASSSGLSSYNEQFF.

V usage is TRBV4-1 and J usage is TRBJ1-2, with TRBD1 matching over 11 bases. The CDR3 has 18 residues. V was clipped by 1 base and J by 7 bases; unmatched bases: 14. Germline values: CDR1 MGHRA, CDR2 YSYEKL. CDR3 protein: CASSQVAWTGGRASGYTF. In nucleotides, the CDR3 is TGCGCCAGCAGCCAAGTGGCCTGGACAGGGGGCCGAGCTTCTGGCTACACCTTC.

This chain connects TRBV18 to TRBJ2-1; 8 nucleotides align to TRBD2. V gave up 1 base and J gave up 4 bases; unmatched junction bases: 9. There are 17 residues in the CDR3. CDR1 is KGHSH and CDR2 is LQKENI in the germline V gene. DNA for the CDR3: TGTGCCAGCTCACCACGGAATAGCGGGGTAAGGTACAATGAGCAGTTCTTC. Translating it yields CASSPRNSGVRYNEQFF. The full variable domain, in which reference TRBV18 and TRBJ2-1 provide the parts outside the CDR3, is NAGVMQNPRHLVRRRGQEARLRCSPMKGHSHVYWYRQLPEEGLKFMVYLQKENIIDESGMPKERFSAEFPKEGPSILRIQQVVRGDSAAYFCASSPRNSGVRYNEQFFGPGTRLTVL.

V and J are TRBV7-9 and TRBJ2-5; 8 bases fit TRBD1. This CDR3 has 15 residues. Per the germline V gene, CDR1 is SEHNR and CDR2 is FQNEAQ (reference sequence). J was trimmed by 2 bases and V by 1 base; bases with no gene match: 3. In DNA form, the CDR3 reads TGTGCCAGCAGCTTAGGTCGGGACAGGCAAGAGACCCAGTACTTC. The encoded protein is CASSLGRDRQETQYF.

The rearrangement joins TRBV6-1 to TRBJ2-7; 7 nucleotides align to TRBD1. V was pared by 7 bases and J by 3 bases, with 6 bases of the junction left unmatched. Germline V gene lookup returns CDR1 MNHNS and CDR2 SASEGT. The CDR3 consists of 13 residues. CDR3 in amino acids: CASKQGIDYEQYF. In DNA, the CDR3 is TGTGCCAGCAAACAGGGGATAGACTACGAGCAGTACTTC.

This chain connects TRBV4-1 to TRBJ1-1; no firm D call. CDR1 and CDR2 (germline): MGHRA, YSYEKL. CDR3 size: 15 residues. The ends were cut back, 0 bases at V and 0 bases at J, with 8 bases in the middle. This CDR3 reads CASSQEASVNTEAFF. The DNA of the CDR3 is TGCGCCAGCAGCCAAGAAGCGTCCGTGAACACTGAAGCTTTCTTT.

The chain couples TRBV10-1 to TRBJ2-4; possible D gene TRBD2, 7 bases. From germline, CDR1 is WNHNN and CDR2 SYGVQD (reference sequence). The CDR3 runs 15 residues. With 3 bases removed from V and 0 bases from J, the gap between germline ends came to 9 bases. CDR3 in DNA: TGCGCCAGCAGTGACGGGGGGCTAGCCAAAAACATTCAGTACTTC. This gives the protein CASSDGGLAKNIQYF.